The T cell receptor (beta chain) under discussion was sequenced for a study of blood T cell repertoires in COVID-19. Study information: Donors in the United States, Italy and Spain gave samples during acute or convalescent COVID-19.

The CDR3 covers 13 residues. From germline, CDR1 is LNHDA and CDR2 SQIVND (reference sequence). V gave up 3 bases and J gave up 4 bases, with 7 bases separating them. As handled by the study authors: Amplification of reference gene primers provided the estimated nucleated cell counts. Method: immunoSEQ multiplex PCR; TCRdb's copy keeps in-frame clones and lacks some. V and J calls and clone size are copied from that table; D and trimming were computed from the DNA. Of fewer than 300,000 clones listed, more than 70% are singletons. The chain links TRBV19 to TRBJ1-5; D not certain. The receptor was isolated from a woman aged 18-30 years with acute or convalescent COVID-19. Sequencing was performed on peripheral blood. Here the CDR3 DNA reads TGTGCCAGTAGTATTCGAGAAAATCAGCCCCAGCATTTT. Its translation is CASSIRENQPQHF.